This T cell receptor beta chain was recorded in a study of blood T cell repertoires in COVID-19. Study context: COVID-19 samples, acute and convalescent, were from the United States, Italy and Spain. From T cells, B-cell-depleted T cells, or PBMCs came the material, which was cDNA or gDNA.

Original analysis: The authors estimated nucleated cell counts from reference gene primer amplification. The repertoire was sequenced with immunoSEQ multiplex PCR; TCRdb's copy has only in-frame clones and lacks some. That table gives V, J and clone size, and the DNA gave D and trimming. This table holds 350,000 to 450,000 clones, over 75% found once. Patients at the Seattle site were enrolled during active infection and followed longitudinally. Trimming cost V 3 bases and J 9 bases; bases outside gene matches: 4. This CDR3 contains 12 residues. CDR1 and CDR2 (germline): MNHNS, SASEGT. This TCR was recovered from a woman aged 55-69 years with COVID-19, enrolled during active disease. The chain couples TRBV6-1 to TRBJ1-2; TRBD1 matches at 7 bases. The source material was peripheral blood. CDR3 sequence (DNA): TGTGCCAGCAGTGATACAGGGGACCGCTACACCTTC. Amino acid sequence: CASSDTGDRYTF.